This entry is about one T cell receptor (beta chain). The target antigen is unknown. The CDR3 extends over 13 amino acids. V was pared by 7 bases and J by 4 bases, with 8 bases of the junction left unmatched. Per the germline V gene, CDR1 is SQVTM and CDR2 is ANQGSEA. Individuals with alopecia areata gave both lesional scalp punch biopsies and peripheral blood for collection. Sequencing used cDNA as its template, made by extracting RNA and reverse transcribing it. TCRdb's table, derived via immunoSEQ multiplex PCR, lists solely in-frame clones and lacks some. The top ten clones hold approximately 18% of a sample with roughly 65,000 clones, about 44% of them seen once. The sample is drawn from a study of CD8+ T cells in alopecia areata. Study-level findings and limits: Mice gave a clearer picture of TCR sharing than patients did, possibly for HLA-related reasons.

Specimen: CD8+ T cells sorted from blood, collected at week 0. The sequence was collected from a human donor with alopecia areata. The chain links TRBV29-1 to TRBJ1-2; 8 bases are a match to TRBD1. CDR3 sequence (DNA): TGCAGCGCCCAGGGGGGACAGGTCTATGGCTACACCTTC. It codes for CSAQGGQVYGYTF.